Each of the 3 T cell receptor beta chains below was sequenced from the same sample in a study of blood T cell repertoires in COVID-19. Only in-frame clones appear in the TCRdb table, and some are missing; sequencing was by immunoSEQ multiplex PCR. The sample consists of about 42,000 clones, roughly 84% of them appearing once. Material: peripheral blood. The receptors originated from a woman in her 70s in a cohort sampled during active COVID-19.

V gene TRBV19 combines with J gene TRBJ1-6; D remains unclear. V lost 3 bases and J lost 8, with 11 bases in between. Germline V CDR1 and CDR2: LNHDA, SQIVND (reference sequence). This CDR3 has 14 residues. The CDR3 bases are TGTGCCAGTAGTATTAGGCTCGAGGATTCACCCCTCCACTTT. Translated: CASSIRLEDSPLHF.

This clone came up a few times. The V call is TRBV19, the J call TRBJ1-3; D is possibly TRBD1 (5 bases). The CDR3 is made up of 14 amino acids. The V end was cut by 5 bases, the J end by 4 bases, with 12 bases between. CDR1 is LNHDA, CDR2 SQIVND, per germline (reference sequence). CDR3 nucleotides: TGTGCCAGTAGTTGGGGGGTAACCGGAAACACCATATATTTT. Translating gives CASSWGVTGNTIYF.

This sequence joins TRBV5-1 and TRBJ1-2, with D possibly being TRBD1 (5 bases). The CDR3 totals 15 residues. Trimming took off 2 bases at V and 5 bases at J, with 16 bases between the two ends. CDR1 and CDR2 from the germline V gene are SGHRS and YFSETQ. The CDR3 bases are TGCGCCAGCAGCTTTCAGGGCGCGCTGGAATATGGCTACACCTTC. It specifies CASSFQGALEYGYTF.